The rows below give T cell receptor beta chains drawn from one sample of a study of identical twins. Each CDR3 protein gets one entry after TCRdb re-called the 5' RACE reads with MiXCR. Among approximately 1.8 million distinct CDR3 sequences, about 30% were seen once, and the ten largest hold less than 0.35%. The sequencing sample was made of cord blood. These receptors all come from a newborn girl in good health. Both conserved end residues are part of each CDR3. A D gene is named only where the DNA matches it firmly. Clone size is given for some rows only: seen once, a few or many times, or a class if the clone is expanded.

v_gene: TRBV11-3; j_gene: TRBJ1-1; d_gene: .; abundance: .; CDR3nt: TGTGCCAGCAGCTTAGATCAGGCAACTGAAGCTTTCTTT; CDR3aa: CASSLDQATEAFF
v_gene: TRBV9; j_gene: TRBJ2-3; d_gene: TRBD2; abundance: .; CDR3nt: TGTGCCAGCAGCGTAGGCGCGGGGGGGCTAGATACGCAGTATTTT; CDR3aa: CASSVGAGGLDTQYF
v_gene: TRBV7-9; j_gene: TRBJ1-4; d_gene: .; abundance: .; CDR3nt: TGTGCCAGCAGCGGCCCCCGGGGTGATGAAAAACTGTTTTTT; CDR3aa: CASSGPRGDEKLFF
v_gene: TRBV11-2; j_gene: TRBJ2-7; d_gene: TRBD2; abundance: .; CDR3nt: TGTGCCAGCAGCGACCCTTCCCTAGCGGGAGGGCCCTACGAGCAGTACTTC; CDR3aa: CASSDPSLAGGPYEQYF
v_gene: TRBV14; j_gene: TRBJ1-3; d_gene: .; abundance: .; CDR3nt: TGTGCCAGCAGCCAAGCGTCACACACTGGAAACACCATATATTTT; CDR3aa: CASSQASHTGNTIYF
v_gene: TRBV24-1; j_gene: TRBJ2-5; d_gene: TRBD1; abundance: few; CDR3nt: TGTGCCACCAGTGATTTGCCGTGGACAGGGAAAGAGACCCAGTACTTC; CDR3aa: CATSDLPWTGKETQYF
v_gene: TRBV5-1; j_gene: TRBJ2-3; d_gene: TRBD2; abundance: .; CDR3nt: TGCGCCAGCAGCTGGAGACTAGCGGGGACCCCAGATACGCAGTATTTT; CDR3aa: CASSWRLAGTPDTQYF
v_gene: TRBV20-1; j_gene: TRBJ1-5; d_gene: TRBD1; abundance: few; CDR3nt: TGCAGTGCTCGGACAGGGAAACAGCCCCAGCATTTT; CDR3aa: CSARTGKQPQHF
v_gene: TRBV4-2; j_gene: TRBJ2-2; d_gene: TRBD2; abundance: .; CDR3nt: TGTGCCAGCAGCCAATTTACTAGCGGGGTGAACACCGGGGAGCTGTTTTTT; CDR3aa: CASSQFTSGVNTGELFF
v_gene: TRBV29-1; j_gene: TRBJ1-2; d_gene: TRBD1; abundance: .; CDR3nt: TGCAGCGCCAGGGACAGGGGCACCAGTTATGGCTACACCTTC; CDR3aa: CSARDRGTSYGYTF
v_gene: TRBV27; j_gene: TRBJ2-5; d_gene: .; abundance: many; CDR3nt: TGTGCCAGCAGACCGATTACGGGGTGTCAAGAGACCCAGTACTTC; CDR3aa: CASRPITGCQETQYF
v_gene: TRBV7-9; j_gene: TRBJ1-5; d_gene: .; abundance: few; CDR3nt: TGTGCCAGCAGCTCCCGAGGGACCAATCAGCCCCAGCATTTT; CDR3aa: CASSSRGTNQPQHF
v_gene: TRBV4-2; j_gene: TRBJ2-3; d_gene: TRBD2; abundance: many; CDR3nt: TGTGCCAGCAGCCAAAGACTAGCGGGAGTAGATACGCAGTATTTT; CDR3aa: CASSQRLAGVDTQYF
v_gene: TRBV7-9; j_gene: TRBJ2-3; d_gene: .; abundance: .; CDR3nt: TGTGCCAGCAGCTCCGCCGTTCGGGATTGGGACCGGACAGATACGCAGTATTTT; CDR3aa: CASSSAVRDWDRTDTQYF
v_gene: TRBV20-1; j_gene: TRBJ2-2; d_gene: .; abundance: .; CDR3nt: TGCAGTGCTAGAGACGGGACGAACACCGGGGAGCTGTTTTTT; CDR3aa: CSARDGTNTGELFF
v_gene: TRBV27; j_gene: TRBJ2-7; d_gene: TRBD2; abundance: few; CDR3nt: TGTGCCAGCGGGGACTACGGCCACGAGCAGTACTTC; CDR3aa: CASGDYGHEQYF
v_gene: TRBV29-1; j_gene: TRBJ1-4; d_gene: .; abundance: .; CDR3nt: TGCAGCGTTGTGGGGTTACATGAAAAACTGTTTTTT; CDR3aa: CSVVGLHEKLFF
v_gene: TRBV28; j_gene: TRBJ2-7; d_gene: TRBD2; abundance: .; CDR3nt: TGTGCCAGCAGTTTGGAGGGACTAGCGGAATACGAGCAGTACTTC; CDR3aa: CASSLEGLAEYEQYF
v_gene: TRBV4-2; j_gene: TRBJ2-3; d_gene: .; abundance: .; CDR3nt: TGTGCCAGCAGCCAAAATGGGGGGAGAACAGATACGCAGTATTTT; CDR3aa: CASSQNGGRTDTQYF